This T cell receptor beta chain was retrieved from a study of blood T cell repertoires in COVID-19. Methods used by the authors: The authors estimated nucleated cell counts from reference gene primer amplification. Produced via immunoSEQ multiplex PCR; TCRdb's table is partial and in-frame only. V, J and clone size reflect that table, while D and trimming were determined from the DNA. This table has about 350,000 clones, 75% to 90% appearing once. What was sequenced was peripheral blood. The source of this sequence is a woman between 50 and 59 years old with COVID-19, enrolled during active disease.

The CDR3: CASSRRAGQGNEKLFF. The CDR3 region has the DNA TGCGCCAGCAGCCGCAGGGCGGGACAGGGGAATGAAAAACTGTTTTTT. The rearrangement links TRBV5-1 to TRBJ1-4, with 10 positions matching TRBD1. The CDR3 loop spans 16 amino acids. Germline loops: CDR1 SGHRS, CDR2 YFSETQ. The V gene end was trimmed by 4 bases and the J gene end by 5 bases; junction bases not matched to a gene: 8.